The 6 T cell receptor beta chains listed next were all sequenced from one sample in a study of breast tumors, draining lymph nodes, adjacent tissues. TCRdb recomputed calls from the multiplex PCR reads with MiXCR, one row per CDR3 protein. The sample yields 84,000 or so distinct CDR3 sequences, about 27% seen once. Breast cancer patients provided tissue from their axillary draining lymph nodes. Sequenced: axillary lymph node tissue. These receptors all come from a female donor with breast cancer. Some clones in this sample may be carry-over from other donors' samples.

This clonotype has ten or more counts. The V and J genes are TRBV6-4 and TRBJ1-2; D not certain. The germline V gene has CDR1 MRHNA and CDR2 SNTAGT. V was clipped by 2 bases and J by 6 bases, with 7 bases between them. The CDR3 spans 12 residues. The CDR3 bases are TGTGCCAGCAGTGACGGATTCAATGGCTACACCTTC. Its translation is CASSDGFNGYTF.

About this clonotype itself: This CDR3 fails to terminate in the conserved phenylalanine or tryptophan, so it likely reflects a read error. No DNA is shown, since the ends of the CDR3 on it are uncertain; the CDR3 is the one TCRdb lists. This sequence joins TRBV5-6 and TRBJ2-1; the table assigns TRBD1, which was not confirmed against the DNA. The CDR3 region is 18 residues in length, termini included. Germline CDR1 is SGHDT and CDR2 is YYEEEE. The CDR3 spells CASNRLDRAGSSYNELFL.

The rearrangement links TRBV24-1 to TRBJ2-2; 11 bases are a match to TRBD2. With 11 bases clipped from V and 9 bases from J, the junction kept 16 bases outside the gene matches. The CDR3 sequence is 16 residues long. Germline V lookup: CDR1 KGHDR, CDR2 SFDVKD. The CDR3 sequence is CARKGSSGRAGWELFF. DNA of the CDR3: TGTGCCAGGAAAGGGAGTAGCGGGAGGGCCGGTTGGGAGCTGTTTTTT.

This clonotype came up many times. CDR3 DNA: TGCAGTGCTATGACTCTAGGGGCAGAGACCCAGTACTTC. Its translation is CSAMTLGAETQYF. The chain combines TRBV20-1 with TRBJ2-5, with D possibly being TRBD1 (5 bases). This CDR3 is built from 13 residues. V lost 4 bases and J lost 4, with 13 bases in between. Germline V gives CDR1 DFQATT, CDR2 SNEGSKA (reference sequence).

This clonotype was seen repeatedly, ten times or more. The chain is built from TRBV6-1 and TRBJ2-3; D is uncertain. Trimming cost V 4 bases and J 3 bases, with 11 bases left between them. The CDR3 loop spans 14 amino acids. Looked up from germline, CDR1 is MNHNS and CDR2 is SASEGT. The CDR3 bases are TGTGCCAGCAGTGTCGGCAGCATTACAGATACGCAGTATTTT. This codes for CASSVGSITDTQYF.

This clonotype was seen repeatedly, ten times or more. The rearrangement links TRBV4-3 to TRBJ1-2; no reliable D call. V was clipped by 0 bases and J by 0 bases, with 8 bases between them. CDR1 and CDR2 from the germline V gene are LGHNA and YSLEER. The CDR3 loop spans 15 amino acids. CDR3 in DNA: TGCGCCAGCAGCCAAGATCGAAGGGCTAACTATGGCTACACCTTC. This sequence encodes CASSQDRRANYGYTF.